This is a list of T cell receptor beta chains from one sample in a study of T cells after yellow fever vaccination. In TCRdb, the 5' RACE reads were re-called with MiXCR into one record per CDR3 protein. The sample carries about 350,000 distinct CDR3 sequences, around 10% recorded once. Sample: PBMCs, taken on the day of the first yellow fever vaccination. The receptors were sampled from a man between 18 and 35 years old who received the YFV17D yellow fever vaccine. The CDR3 runs from the conserved cysteine through the conserved F or W. A D gene is named only where the DNA matches it firmly.

d_gene: NA
v_gene: TRBV21-1
CDR3aa: CASSKGALFWAGVTGELFF

d_gene: NA
v_gene: TRBV19
CDR3aa: CASAFRVNNQPQHF

d_gene: NA
v_gene: TRBV18
CDR3aa: CASSEQGSLSPYGYTF

d_gene: NA
v_gene: TRBV24-1
CDR3aa: CATSDSGAIQETQYF

d_gene: NA
v_gene: TRBV7-9
CDR3aa: CASSPGTPATNEKLFF

d_gene: TRBD1
v_gene: TRBV12-3/TRBV12-4
CDR3aa: CASSFITGGNTEAFF

d_gene: NA
v_gene: TRBV19
CDR3aa: CASSIRGLRLDEQFF

d_gene: TRBD1
v_gene: TRBV20-1
CDR3aa: CSAPGTGYGYTF

d_gene: TRBD1
v_gene: TRBV5-1
CDR3aa: CASSFDRGNSGNTIYF

d_gene: NA
v_gene: TRBV18
CDR3aa: CASSPPNRETDTQYF

d_gene: NA
v_gene: TRBV20-1
CDR3aa: CSAPHRLAADTQYF

d_gene: NA
v_gene: TRBV12-3/TRBV12-4
CDR3aa: CASSPGPRRESTDTQYF

d_gene: NA
v_gene: TRBV7-8
CDR3aa: CASSQDTAYEQYF

d_gene: NA
v_gene: TRBV10-3
CDR3aa: CAISESLWQGGGYTF

d_gene: TRBD1
v_gene: TRBV3-1
CDR3aa: CASDRTGYGELFF

d_gene: NA
v_gene: TRBV7-2
CDR3aa: CASSSGDLIQETQYF

d_gene: NA
v_gene: TRBV9
CDR3aa: CASSPVSVRRELFF

d_gene: TRBD2
v_gene: TRBV12-3/TRBV12-4
CDR3aa: CASSSAGVGFGLAGTGELFF

d_gene: NA
v_gene: TRBV7-3
CDR3aa: CASSLDPSTEAFF

d_gene: TRBD2
v_gene: TRBV5-1
CDR3aa: CASRQLAPGETQYF

d_gene: TRBD1
v_gene: TRBV24-1
CDR3aa: CATSEAGGASLPGELFF

d_gene: TRBD1
v_gene: TRBV5-1
CDR3aa: CASSAGQVFYNEQFF

d_gene: NA
v_gene: TRBV7-9
CDR3aa: CASSPPQGMDTEAFF

d_gene: NA
v_gene: TRBV12-3/TRBV12-4
CDR3aa: CASTLTNSNQPQHF

d_gene: TRBD1
v_gene: TRBV6-5
CDR3aa: CASSFTGGTGELFF

d_gene: NA
v_gene: TRBV30
CDR3aa: CAWSTALGYEQYF

d_gene: TRBD2
v_gene: TRBV7-3
CDR3aa: CASSSSGTRDLGEQFF

d_gene: NA
v_gene: TRBV5-1
CDR3aa: CASSLGTAGEDIQYF

d_gene: NA
v_gene: TRBV28
CDR3aa: CASSFLRGSSEAFF

d_gene: NA
v_gene: TRBV7-9
CDR3aa: CASSRLYRVDFYGYTF